Below are 3 T cell receptor beta chains sequenced from a single sample in a study of OX40 agonist ivuxolimab in advanced cancers. Repertoires were generated with immunoSEQ multiplex PCR, while TCRdb's copy carries only in-frame clones and drops some. This table has approximately 50,000 clones, over 80% appearing once. Sequences were derived from CD4+ or CD8+ T cells sorted from blood, sampled in a trial of the OX40 agonist ivuxolimab. All receptors come from an adult with an advanced solid tumor such as melanoma, head and neck, liver or kidney cancer.

The chain is built from TRBV4-2 and TRBJ2-2; weak D call: TRBD1 (5 bases). The CDR3 runs 15 residues. Per germline, CDR1 LGHNA and CDR2 YNFKEQ. V was pared by 6 bases and J by 7 bases, with 18 bases between. This CDR3 is CASRQPSVDSGELFF. DNA for the CDR3: TGTGCCAGCAGACAACCCTCTGTAGACAGCGGGGAGCTGTTTTTT.

There are a few counts of this clone. This chain joins TRBV6-1 and TRBJ1-1; D gene unclear. The CDR3 has 15 amino acids. The V gene's germline CDR1 is MNHNS and CDR2 SASEGT. V lost 3 bases and J 0 bases, leaving 11 bases between the germline ends. In DNA form, the CDR3 reads TGTGCCAGCAGTGATGCAGGCGGTTTGAACACTGAAGCTTTCTTT. Encoded protein: CASSDAGGLNTEAFF.

The V gene is TRBV6-5, the J gene TRBJ2-2; maybe TRBD1 (8 bases). The CDR3 extends over 16 amino acids. The V gene lost 0 bases and the J gene lost 8 bases, with 16 bases spanning the gap. Germline loops: CDR1 MNHEY, CDR2 SVGAGI. CDR3 amino acids: CASSYSPAGDRGELFF. For the CDR3, the DNA is TGTGCCAGCAGTTACTCTCCTGCGGGGGACAGGGGGGAGCTGTTTTTT.